This TCR beta chain was recorded in a study of T cells after yellow fever vaccination. The study's findings and limits: Highly abundant clonotypes carried over from the bulk population could end up in FACS-sorted repertoires as contaminants.

Synthesis of TCR cDNA relied on 5'RACE template switching, which attached a universal primer site and UMIs. TCRdb re-called the 5' RACE reads with MiXCR, one entry per CDR3 protein. Of 200,000 to 300,000 distinct CDR3 sequences detected, approximately 12% appear once; the ten largest clones hold 0.45% to 0.65%. This clonotype was detected ten times or more. The antigen is unknown. The germline V gene has CDR1 SGHRS and CDR2 YFSETQ. Trimming cost V 0 bases and J 2 bases, with 5 bases left between them. The CDR3 is 13 amino acids. The sample here was CD4+ T cells sorted from PBMCs, taken 45 days after the yellow fever booster vaccination. The receptor comes from a man aged 25-45 years who received the YFV17D yellow fever vaccine. The rearrangement uses TRBV5-1 and TRBJ2-5; D is ambiguous. In nucleotides, the CDR3 is TGCGCCAGCAGCTTGGGGCAGCAAGAGACCCAGTACTTC. Translation gives CASSLGQQETQYF.